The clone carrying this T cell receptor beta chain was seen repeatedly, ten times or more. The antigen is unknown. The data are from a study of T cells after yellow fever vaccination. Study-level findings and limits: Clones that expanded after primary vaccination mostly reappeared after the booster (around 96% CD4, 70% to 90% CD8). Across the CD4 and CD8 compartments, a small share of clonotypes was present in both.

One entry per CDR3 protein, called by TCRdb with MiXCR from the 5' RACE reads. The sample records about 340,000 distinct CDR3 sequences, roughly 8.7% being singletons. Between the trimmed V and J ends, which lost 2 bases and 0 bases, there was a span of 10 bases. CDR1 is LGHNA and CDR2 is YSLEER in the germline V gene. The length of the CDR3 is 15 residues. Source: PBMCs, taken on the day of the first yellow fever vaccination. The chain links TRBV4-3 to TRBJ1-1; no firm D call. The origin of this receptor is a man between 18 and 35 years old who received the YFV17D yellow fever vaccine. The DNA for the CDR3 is TGCGCCAGCAGCCAATGGGTCTCCATGAACACTGAAGCTTTCTTT. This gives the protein CASSQWVSMNTEAFF.